This passage covers 12 T cell receptor beta chains from one sample sequenced in a study of vaccination and CD4 T cells after COVID-19. Their cognate antigens are unknown. Treatment reported: approximately 10-day PBMC culture with coronavirus spike peptide pools or control peptides (ViraFEST assay). The assay that was used to sequence DNA from cultured CD4+ T cells was the Oncomine TCR Beta short-read assay. TCRdb ran MiXCR on the PCR reads and lists one entry per CDR3 protein. The sample lists 7,000 to 9,500 distinct CDR3 sequences, under 65% seen once, with about 14% in the top ten. The sample consisted of cultured CD4+ T cells from blood, taken after SARS-CoV-2 vaccination. The receptors shown here come from a human donor with COVID-19.

The rearrangement links TRBV20-1 to TRBJ2-3, with D tentatively TRBD1 (6 bases). Per germline, CDR1 DFQATT and CDR2 SNEGSKA (reference sequence). This CDR3 has 14 residues. V was trimmed by 1 base and J by 3 bases, leaving 11 bases between them. The CDR3 DNA reads as TGCAGTGCTAGAGTTAACAGGGCGACAGATACGCAGTATTTT. Protein: CSARVNRATDTQYF.

This clonotype was counted a few times. V gene TRBV7-9 combines with J gene TRBJ2-5; D perhaps matches TRBD2 (7 bases). Looked up from germline, CDR1 is SEHNR and CDR2 is FQNEAQ (reference sequence). The CDR3 covers 16 residues. Between the trimmed V and J ends, which lost 7 bases and 5 bases, there was a span of 23 bases. CDR3 DNA sequence: TGTGCCAGCAATTCGAGGGAGGGGGGGCAGGAGGAGACCCAGTACTTC. Its protein is CASNSREGGQEETQYF.

This clonotype was seen more than once but under ten times. The rearrangement uses TRBV20-1 and TRBJ2-1, with TRBD2 matching 14 bases. V lost 4 bases to trimming and J lost 9 bases; unmatched junction nucleotides: 8. The CDR3 totals 15 residues. From germline, CDR1 is DFQATT and CDR2 SNEGSKA (reference sequence). The CDR3 DNA reads TGCAGTGCTAAGCAGACTAGCGGGGGGGCAGGTGAGCAGTTCTTC. Protein sequence: CSAKQTSGGAGEQFF.

The rearrangement links TRBV7-9 to TRBJ2-3; 8 bases are shared with TRBD1. Unmatched junction bases numbered 13, after V lost 5 bases and J lost 3 bases. Per germline, CDR1 SEHNR and CDR2 FQNEAQ (reference sequence). The length of the CDR3 is 17 residues. DNA of the CDR3: TGTGCCAGCAGCCGCGCGACAGGGGCGAGTAGGACAGATACGCAGTATTTT. Amino acid sequence: CASSRATGASRTDTQYF.

The CDR3 is CAWSVGNSNQPQHF. The CDR3 bases are TGTGCCTGGAGTGTAGGGAATAGCAATCAGCCCCAGCATTTT. This chain joins TRBV30 and TRBJ1-5; D gene uncertain. This CDR3 comprises 14 residues. Trimming cost V 0 bases and J 0 bases, with 6 bases left between them. Looked up from germline, CDR1 is GTSNPN and CDR2 is SVGIG (reference sequence).

This clonotype was detected a few times. The chain carries TRBV15 and TRBJ1-2, with unresolved D. The germline CDR1 and CDR2 sequences are LNHNV and YYDKDF (reference sequence). The CDR3 runs to 13 residues. V shed 0 bases and J shed 4 bases, with 6 bases lying between them. The CDR3 spells CATSRDRGYGYTF. CDR3 coding DNA: TGTGCCACCAGCAGAGATCGGGGCTATGGCTACACCTTC.

This chain links TRBV19 with TRBJ1-5; D possibly corresponds to TRBD1 (5 bases). Trimming took 0 bases from V and 6 from J, leaving 18 bases between them. Per the germline V gene, CDR1 is LNHDA and CDR2 is SQIVND (reference sequence). CDR3 length equals 17 residues. DNA of the CDR3: TGTGCCAGTAGTATAGATCGAGGCCAGGGAAGTATTCAGCCCCAGCATTTT. This gives the protein CASSIDRGQGSIQPQHF.

The genes are TRBV19 and TRBJ2-5, with no clear D. The V and J ends lost 5 bases and 5 bases respectively, with 12 bases between them. The V gene's germline CDR1 is LNHDA and CDR2 SQIVND (reference sequence). The CDR3 loop spans 13 amino acids. The CDR3, as DNA: TGTGCCAGTAGTCCTTCGACACGGGAGACCCAGTACTTC. As protein: CASSPSTRETQYF. The variable domain in full, completed from reference TRBV19 and TRBJ2-5, reads DGGITQSPKYLFRKEGQNVTLSCEQNLNHDAMYWYRQDPGQGLRLIYYSQIVNDFQKGDIAEGYSVSREKKESFPLTVTSAQKNPTAFYLCASSPSTRETQYFGPGTRLLVL.

The sample holds a few counts of this clonotype. This chain connects TRBV20-1 to TRBJ2-7, with 9 bases aligning to TRBD2. The V gene's germline CDR1 is DFQATT and CDR2 SNEGSKA (reference sequence). V trimming: 3 bases; J trimming: 2 bases; junction bases outside the gene matches: 14. This CDR3 spans 17 amino acids. As DNA, the CDR3 is TGCAGTGCTAGCCTTAGATTAAGCGGGGGGATTGCCTACGAGCAGTACTTC. Translating gives CSASLRLSGGIAYEQYF.

This chain connects TRBV28 to TRBJ2-7, with 10 bases lining up with TRBD1. The germline V gene encodes CDR1 MDHEN and CDR2 SYDVKM. The ends lost 7 bases at V and 0 bases at J; junction bases unmatched: 18. The CDR3 runs to 19 residues. The chain's CDR3 is CASTVVRGQGFYYSYEQYF. The CDR3 DNA is TGTGCCAGCACCGTGGTGCGGGGACAGGGGTTTTACTACTCCTACGAGCAGTACTTC.

V usage is TRBV5-1 and J usage is TRBJ2-5; tentative D call: TRBD2 (5 bases). V shed 2 bases and J shed 2 bases, with 19 bases lying between them. Germline V gene lookup returns CDR1 SGHRS and CDR2 YFSETQ. The CDR3 consists of 17 residues. The CDR3: CASSLSPDYQTQETQYF. As DNA, the CDR3 is TGCGCCAGCAGCTTATCTCCCGACTACCAAACTCAAGAGACCCAGTACTTC.

This clonotype has more than one count but fewer than ten. This sequence joins TRBV7-2 and TRBJ2-4; tentatively, D is TRBD1 (6 bases). This CDR3 has 15 residues. Germline lookup yields CDR1 SGHTA and CDR2 FQGNSA. Trimming stripped 2 bases from V and 9 bases from J, with 17 bases between. CDR3 residues: CASSLRGSRGGIQYF. The DNA of the CDR3 is TGTGCCAGCAGCTTAAGGGGGTCGCGCGGTGGCATTCAGTACTTC. Supplemented by reference TRBV7-2 and TRBJ2-4, the full variable domain reads GAGVSQSPSNKVTEKGKDVELRCDPISGHTALYWYRQSLGQGLEFLIYFQGNSAPDKSGLPSDRFSAERTGGSVSTLTIQRTQQEDSAVYLCASSLRGSRGGIQYFGAGTRLSVL.